Listed here is a single TCR beta chain. The antigen remains unidentified. This table comes from immunoSEQ multiplex PCR, and its TCRdb copy is limited to in-frame clones, with some not included. This sample has about 59,000 clones, with roughly three quarters found just once. The sample comes from a study of vaccination effects on CD4 cells after COVID-19. Points from the study as a whole: In the study, convalescent patients were few, and early post-infection timepoints were absent. Cross-reactivity with common cold coronaviruses was shown by only 1 of 255 vaccine-induced clones in healthy vaccinees.

Before sequencing, viral peptide pools were used by the ViraFEST assay to expand antigen-specific CD4+ T cells. Culture lasted 10 days before CD4+ T cell isolation. Subjects were given two BNT162b2 or mRNA-1273 vaccine doses. It was with roughly 10 IU/ml IL-2 and 10 ug/ml peptides that 1.5 million to 2.5 million PBMC per well were cultured. The junction had 2 bases not matched to a gene; V was cut back by 2 bases and J by 3 bases. The CDR3 length is 14 residues. The germline CDR1 and CDR2 sequences are SGHTA and FQGNSA. This sample comprised CD4+ T cells from PBMCs cultured with HCoV-OC43 spike peptides, obtained after COVID-19 vaccination. Subset denoted: HCoV-OC43 spike overlapping peptide pool stimulation. This sequence was found in a human donor who received a COVID-19 vaccine. J is TRBJ2-5 and V is TRBV7-2; TRBD2 matches at 8 bases. CDR3 region: CASSLIGGEETQYF. For the CDR3, the DNA is TGTGCCAGCAGCTTAATCGGGGGGGAAGAGACCCAGTACTTC.